This TCR beta chain was sequenced for a study of sequential checkpoint blockade in melanoma (dated by TCRdb to the late 2010s). Study-wide context: Using 1:1 randomization, the trial assigned patients either to first-line nivolumab followed by ipilimumab (arm A) or to ipilimumab followed by nivolumab (arm B). Maintenance nivolumab came after both trial sequences. The paper's findings and limits, for the study overall: The model for predicting response that combines TCR metrics with mutation burden needs to be validated in larger, independent patient cohorts.

Inclusive of the bounding cysteine and phenylalanine, the CDR3 is 14 residues long. Only the CDR3 part of the read is kept: 42 bases, read in frame from the first base. V is reduced by 6 bases and J by 5 bases, leaving a spacing of 16 bases between them. From a lookup of the germline V gene, CDR1 and CDR2 are MDHEN and SYDVKM. In the case of this clone: Its recognized antigen is unknown. Base qualities are missing; no much larger clone stands one base away.

Interpreted using the paper, the treatment or condition label stands for: randomized to nivolumab then ipilimumab (arm A) or the reverse (arm B). No trial patient had received prior DNA-damaging chemotherapy. A FACS Aria II flow cytometer was used to sort live CD3+CD8+ cells that were negative for CD19 and CD56 from thawed PBMCs. Samples came from patients with melanoma in CheckMate 064, a randomized, open-label phase II trial of sequential checkpoint blockade. Peripheral blood mononuclear cells were collected by leukapheresis, purified using Ficoll-Paque, and frozen in human serum containing approximately 9.6% DMSO. Right after sorting, the blood CD3+CD8+ cells were verified to be >95% pure, and DNA extraction followed. The immunoSEQ Assay was used to immunosequence TCRbeta CDR3 regions from genomic DNA. Before high-throughput sequencing, the genomic DNA was amplified using bias-controlled multiplex PCR. The study's own analysis went as follows. To quantify the absolute abundance of each unique TCRbeta CDR3 region, the sequences were collapsed and filtered. Clonality was defined as 1 minus Pielou's evenness and was calculated using productive rearrangements only. A previously published method was used to identify clones with significantly greater frequencies in on-treatment samples than in baseline samples. The immuneACCESS repertoire file appears here via TCRdb, limited to in-frame rearrangements. These files lack a portion of the clones; in checked studies, under half of the deficit traces to unresolved V genes, and the cause of the others is not known. The V and J calls and clone size are taken from that table; D and trimming were inferred from the DNA. Recorded for this sample are 26,000 or so clones; around 90% of them occurred a single time. The ten largest clones represent around 13% of the sample.

This TCR derives from a human donor with melanoma. The material sequenced was CD8+ T cells sorted from blood (inferred from file names), taken from a patient given nivolumab and ipilimumab in sequence. The chain employs TRBV28 and TRBJ1-2; confidence is insufficient to name the D gene. The bases are TGTGCCAGCAGGCCGGATGGCCTGAGGTATGGCTACACCTTC. This yields the protein CASRPDGLRYGYTF.